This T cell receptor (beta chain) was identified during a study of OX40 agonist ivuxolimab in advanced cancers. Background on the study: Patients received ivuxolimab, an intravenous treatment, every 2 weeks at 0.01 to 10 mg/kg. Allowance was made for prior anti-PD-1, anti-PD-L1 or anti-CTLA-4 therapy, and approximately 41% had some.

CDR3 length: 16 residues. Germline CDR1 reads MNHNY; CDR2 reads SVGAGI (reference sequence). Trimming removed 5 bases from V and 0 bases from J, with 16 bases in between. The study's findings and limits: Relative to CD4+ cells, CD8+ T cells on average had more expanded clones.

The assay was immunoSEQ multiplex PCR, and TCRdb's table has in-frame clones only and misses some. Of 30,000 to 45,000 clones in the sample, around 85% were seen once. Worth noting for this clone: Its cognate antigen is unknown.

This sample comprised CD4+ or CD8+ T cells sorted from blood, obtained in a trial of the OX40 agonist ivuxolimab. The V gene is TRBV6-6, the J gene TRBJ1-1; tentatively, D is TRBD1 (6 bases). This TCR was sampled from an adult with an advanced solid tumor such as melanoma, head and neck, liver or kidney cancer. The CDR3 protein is CASSRGLELMNTEAFF. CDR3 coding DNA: TGTGCCAGCAGTAGGGGGTTAGAGCTCATGAACACTGAAGCTTTCTTT.